This T cell receptor beta chain derives from a study of human CD8 memory T cell subsets. Germline V gene sequence: CDR1 DFQATT, CDR2 SNEGSKA (reference sequence). The CDR3 runs 16 residues. Concerning this clonotype itself: Its specificity is unknown.

Study-level results: No chain other than the T cell receptor beta chain was sequenced.

UMI-labeled 5' RACE was the method by which TCR beta libraries were made. From the 5' RACE reads, TCRdb lists one entry per CDR3 protein and no DNA. The table lists around 9,800 distinct CDR3 sequences. Material: CD8+ T cells from PBMCs. The TCR was taken from a human donor in good health. This chain connects TRBV20-1 to TRBJ1-5; TCRdb gives TRBD1 as the D gene, but with no DNA this cannot be confirmed. CDR3 in amino acids: CSARDRGVLHNQPQHF.